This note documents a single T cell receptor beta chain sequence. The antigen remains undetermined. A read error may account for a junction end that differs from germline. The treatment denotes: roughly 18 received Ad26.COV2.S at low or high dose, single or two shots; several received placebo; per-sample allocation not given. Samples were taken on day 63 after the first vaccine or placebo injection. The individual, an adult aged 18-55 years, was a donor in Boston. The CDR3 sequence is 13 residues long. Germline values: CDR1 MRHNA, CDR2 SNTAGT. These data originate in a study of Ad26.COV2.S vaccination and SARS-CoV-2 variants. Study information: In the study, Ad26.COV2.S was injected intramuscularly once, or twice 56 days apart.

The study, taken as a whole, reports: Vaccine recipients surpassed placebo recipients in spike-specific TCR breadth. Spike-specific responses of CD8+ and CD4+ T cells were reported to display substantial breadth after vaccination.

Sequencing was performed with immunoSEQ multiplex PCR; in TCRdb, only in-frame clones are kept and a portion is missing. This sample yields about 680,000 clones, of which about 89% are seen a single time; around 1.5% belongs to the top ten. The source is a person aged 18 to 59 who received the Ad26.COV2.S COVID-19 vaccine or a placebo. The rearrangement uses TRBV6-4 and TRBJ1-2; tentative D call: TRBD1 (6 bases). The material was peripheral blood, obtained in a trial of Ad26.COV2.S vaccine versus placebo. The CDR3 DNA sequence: TGTGCCAGCAGTAACTCGGGGGCCTATGGCTACACCTTC. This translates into CASSNSGAYGYTF.